Listed below are T cell receptor beta chains from one sample, sequenced in a study of cytomegalovirus exposure and HLA in healthy donors. Here immunoSEQ multiplex PCR was the method, and the copy in TCRdb shows in-frame clones only, minus some. The table shows about 160,000 clones, with 65% to 80% occurring only once. Sample: PBMCs. The receptors were sampled from a man aged 35 to 55 in good health and CMV-seronegative. Each CDR3 is given with its conserved first and last residue. The D gene is left open where the match is weak. Rows give clone size only sometimes, using once, few, many, or a class for an expanded clone.

J: TRBJ1-5; size: few; V: TRBV10-3; D: TRBD1; DNA: TGTGCCATCTGGACAGGGGAGGGCAATCAGCCCCAGCATTTT; CDR3: CAIWTGEGNQPQHF
J: TRBJ2-3; size: .; V: TRBV7-8; D: .; DNA: TGTGCCAGCAGCTTAGCGGACCGGAGGGATACGCAGTATTTT; CDR3: CASSLADRRDTQYF
J: TRBJ2-7; size: .; V: TRBV5-1; D: TRBD1; DNA: TGCGCCAGCAGCTCCGGGACAGGGAGGAACGAGCAGTACTTC; CDR3: CASSSGTGRNEQYF
J: TRBJ2-1; size: .; V: TRBV5-1; D: TRBD1; DNA: TGCGCCAGCAGCACCTATACAGGGGTGAATGAGCAGTTCTTC; CDR3: CASSTYTGVNEQFF
J: TRBJ1-1; size: .; V: TRBV13; D: .; DNA: TGTGCCAGCAGCTTAGGATTCAGGGGGAACACTGAAGCTTTCTTT; CDR3: CASSLGFRGNTEAFF
J: TRBJ1-3; size: .; V: TRBV21-1; D: .; DNA: TGTGCCAGCTTAGAGGGAGGTGCAAACACCATATATTTT; CDR3: CASLEGGANTIYF
J: TRBJ1-1; size: .; V: TRBV6-6; D: .; DNA: TGTGCCAGCAGAAGGGGCAAGGGCACTGAAGCTTTCTTT; CDR3: CASRRGKGTEAFF
J: TRBJ1-5; size: few; V: TRBV7-6; D: TRBD1; DNA: TGTGCCAGCAGCCGGACAGGGGATCAGCCCCAGCATTTT; CDR3: CASSRTGDQPQHF
J: TRBJ1-1; size: few; V: TRBV6-1; D: .; DNA: TGTGCCAGCAGTGAACCCGGGGACACTGAAGCTTTCTTT; CDR3: CASSEPGDTEAFF
J: TRBJ1-2; size: few; V: TRBV11-2; D: .; DNA: TGTGCCAGCAGCTTAGGTGGGAGTCCCTTTGGGCACTATGGCTACACCTTC; CDR3: CASSLGGSPFGHYGYTF
J: TRBJ1-1; size: .; V: TRBV10-2; D: .; DNA: TGCGCCAGCACCTCAGAGGGCCGGGAAGCTTTCTTT; CDR3: CASTSEGREAFF
J: TRBJ1-2; size: .; V: TRBV6-5; D: .; DNA: TGTGCCAGCACCCCGGGAGGATATGGCTACACCTTC; CDR3: CASTPGGYGYTF
J: TRBJ1-1; size: .; V: TRBV7-9; D: .; DNA: TGTGCCAGCAGCCCGGACACTGAAAGGGCTGTAGCTTTCTTT; CDR3: CASSPDTERAVAFF
J: TRBJ2-7; size: .; V: TRBV12-5; D: TRBD1; DNA: TGTGCTAGTGGTTTGGGGTCCGGGACAGGGGCCTACGAGCAGTACTTC; CDR3: CASGLGSGTGAYEQYF
J: TRBJ2-3; size: .; V: TRBV6-1; D: .; DNA: TGTGCCAGCAGTGGCTCGGGCGGGGCAGATACGCAGTATTTT; CDR3: CASSGSGGADTQYF
J: TRBJ2-2; size: .; V: TRBV20-1; D: .; DNA: TGCAGTGCTCGTACAACCGGGGAGCTGTTTTTT; CDR3: CSARTTGELFF
J: TRBJ1-2; size: .; V: TRBV10-2; D: .; DNA: TGCGCCAGCAGTGGCACCCCTAGGGGCGCCGAAGGCTACACCTTC; CDR3: CASSGTPRGAEGYTF
J: TRBJ1-2; size: .; V: TRBV7-2; D: TRBD1; DNA: TGTGCCAGCAGCCTCGGACAGGGGGTAGTTGGCTACACCTTC; CDR3: CASSLGQGVVGYTF
J: TRBJ2-3; size: few; V: TRBV28; D: .; DNA: TGTGCCAGCAGGGATACGGGGAGGGATACGCAGTATTTT; CDR3: CASRDTGRDTQYF
J: TRBJ1-2; size: .; V: TRBV30; D: TRBD1; DNA: TGTGCCTGGAGTAACAATAGAGACAGGGGGTTTAACTATGGCTACACCTTC; CDR3: CAWSNNRDRGFNYGYTF
J: TRBJ2-7; size: .; V: TRBV5-1; D: TRBD1; DNA: TGCGCCAGCAGCACCAGGGGGCTGTCCTACGAGCAGTACTTC; CDR3: CASSTRGLSYEQYF
J: TRBJ2-2; size: .; V: TRBV7-9; D: .; DNA: TGTGCCAGCAGCTTCACAGCTCGGTTCACCGGGGAGCTGTTTTTT; CDR3: CASSFTARFTGELFF
J: TRBJ2-1; size: .; V: TRBV9; D: .; DNA: TGTGCCAGCGGAACTAGGTACTATGAGCAGTTCTTC; CDR3: CASGTRYYEQFF
J: TRBJ1-1; size: .; V: TRBV29-1; D: .; DNA: TGCAGCACGAAAGGGGCAGGGGCTTCGAACACTGAAGCTTTCTTT; CDR3: CSTKGAGASNTEAFF